A single sample is the source of the 30 T cell receptor beta chains below, sequenced in a study of T-cell memory formation after mild COVID-19. Using its own MiXCR run on the 5' RACE reads, TCRdb lists one record per CDR3 protein. Of some 250,000 distinct CDR3 sequences listed, approximately 9% are singletons. Sequencing was carried out using PBMCs or a T cell subset sorted from them (not recorded which). These receptors were taken from a man younger than 35 who had mild COVID-19 (a few samples of this study predate the infection). Cell type and time point are not known.

V is TRBV10-3 and J is TRBJ2-1; TRBD1 matches 9 bases. V lost 10 bases and J lost 10; bases outside the gene matches: 11. The CDR3 sequence is 13 residues long. The germline gives CDR1 ENHRY, CDR2 SYGVKD. The CDR3 DNA follows: TGTGCCACATCGGGTCCGGGGACAGGGGAGCAGTTCTTC. This codes for CATSGPGTGEQFF.

This chain joins TRBV27 and TRBJ2-3, with TRBD2 matching 7 bases. V lost 5 bases to trimming and J lost 0 bases; unmatched junction nucleotides: 8. The CDR3 is 16 residues long. Germline V gene data show CDR1 as MNHEY and CDR2 as SMNVEV (reference sequence). The DNA for the CDR3 is TGTGCCAGCAGTCCCATAGTGGGGGGGAGCACAGATACGCAGTATTTT. Protein: CASSPIVGGSTDTQYF.

At least ten counts were recorded for this clonotype. This rearrangement joins TRBV7-2 to TRBJ2-5; weak D call: TRBD1 (5 bases). V was cut by 0 bases and J by 0 bases, with 11 bases left in between. Germline lookup yields CDR1 SGHTA and CDR2 FQGNSA. The CDR3 extends over 16 amino acids. As DNA, the CDR3 is TGTGCCAGCAGCTTAGCGAAGGGGCTGGACCAAGAGACCCAGTACTTC. Translating it yields CASSLAKGLDQETQYF.

This clonotype was seen more than once but under ten times. The chain has TRBV4-3 and TRBJ2-7; tentative D call: TRBD1 (6 bases). The CDR3 covers 13 residues. The germline V gene encodes CDR1 LGHNA and CDR2 YSLEER. The ends were cut back, 4 bases at V and 5 bases at J, with 12 bases in the middle. The DNA for the CDR3 is TGCGCCAGCAGCCCGACAGGCAGGGACGAGCAGTACTTC. Amino acid sequence: CASSPTGRDEQYF.

The chain carries TRBV20-1 and TRBJ2-3, with D possibly TRBD2 on 5 matching bases. Germline V gene sequence: CDR1 DFQATT, CDR2 SNEGSKA (reference sequence). The CDR3 runs to 14 residues. With 5 bases removed from V and 1 base from J, the gap between germline ends came to 13 bases. The CDR3, as DNA: TGCAGTGCTGCCGGACTTTTTGGCACAGATACGCAGTATTTT. This translates into CSAAGLFGTDTQYF.

This clonotype was seen ten or more times. V gene TRBV15 combines with J gene TRBJ1-3; a possible D gene is TRBD1 (6 bases). The CDR3 spans 14 residues. Trimming cost V 6 bases and J 2 bases, with 11 bases left between them. In germline, CDR1 is LNHNV, CDR2 YYDKDF (reference sequence). In DNA, the CDR3 is TGTGCCACCAGTTCCCCAGGGGCTGGAAACACCATATATTTT. Its translation is CATSSPGAGNTIYF.

The V and J genes are TRBV7-6 and TRBJ1-4, with 10 bases fitting TRBD1. Germline V gene data show CDR1 as SGHVS and CDR2 as FNYEAQ. Trimming at V came to 5 bases and at J to 0 bases, leaving 6 bases not matched to a gene. The CDR3 consists of 17 residues. The CDR3, as DNA: TGTGCCAGCAGCGGGGGACAGGGGAGGCCAACTAATGAAAAACTGTTTTTT. This encodes CASSGGQGRPTNEKLFF. Full variable domain (outside the CDR3, taken from reference TRBV7-6 and TRBJ1-4): GAGVSQSPRYKVTKRGQDVALRCDPISGHVSLYWYRQALGQGPEFLTYFNYEAQQDKSGLPNDRFSAERPEGSISTLTIQRTEQRDSAMYRCASSGGQGRPTNEKLFFGSGTQLSVL.

This clonotype has just a few counts. The CDR3 DNA sequence: TGTGCCAGCAGCCCCGGGGTAGGCCACGAGCAGTACGTC. Encoded protein: CASSPGVGHEQYV. The chain employs TRBV7-9 and TRBJ2-7; weak D call: TRBD2 (5 bases). This CDR3 is built from 13 residues. Trimming shortened V by 5 bases and J by 5 bases, and 13 bases separated the two germline ends. Germline V lookup: CDR1 SEHNR, CDR2 FQNEAQ (reference sequence).

This sequence joins TRBV7-2 and TRBJ2-2, with D perhaps matching TRBD2 (6 bases). The CDR3 sequence is 15 residues long. CDR1 is SGHTA and CDR2 is FQGNSA in the germline V gene. V lost 5 bases and J lost 3, with 13 bases in between. The CDR3 protein is CASSPRRGDTGELFF. CDR3 coding DNA: TGTGCCAGCAGCCCTAGGCGGGGAGACACCGGGGAGCTGTTTTTT.

There are a few counts of this clonotype. The V gene is TRBV5-4, the J gene TRBJ1-2, with TRBD1 as a possible D gene (6 bases). This CDR3 is 15 amino acids long. Germline V lookup: CDR1 SGHNT, CDR2 YYREEE (reference sequence). The V gene lost 4 bases and the J gene lost 6 bases, with 19 bases spanning the gap. Here the CDR3 DNA reads TGTGCCAGCAGCCGCACAGGGCTGGTCGGGGATGGCTACACCTTC. Its protein product is CASSRTGLVGDGYTF.

The sample holds a few counts of this clonotype. CDR3 loop: CASSPTTGPLAFF. The CDR3 bases are TGTGCCAGCAGCCCCACGACGGGCCCTTTGGCTTTCTTT. V gene TRBV7-9 combines with J gene TRBJ1-1; unclear D gene. Per germline, CDR1 SEHNR and CDR2 FQNEAQ (reference sequence). The CDR3 has 13 amino acids. Trimming stripped 5 bases from V and 11 bases from J, with 18 bases between.

The chain joins TRBV7-9 to TRBJ1-6; TRBD1 aligns across 10 bases. The CDR3 is made up of 15 amino acids. With 4 bases clipped from V and 7 bases from J, the junction kept 4 bases outside the gene matches. In germline, CDR1 is SEHNR, CDR2 FQNEAQ (reference sequence). The CDR3 bases are TGTGCCAGCAGCTACTTGGGACAGGGGAATTCACCCCTCCACTTT. Amino acid sequence: CASSYLGQGNSPLHF.

The chain couples TRBV7-9 to TRBJ2-1; 10 bases are shared with TRBD2. The germline CDR1 and CDR2 sequences are SEHNR and FQNEAQ (reference sequence). CDR3 length: 20 residues. V lost 6 bases, J lost 0 bases, and 17 bases stayed unmatched. The CDR3 bases are TGTGCCAGCAGGCTAGCGCTGGGGCAGAGGACTAGCGGCTCCTACAATGAGCAGTTCTTC. This sequence encodes CASRLALGQRTSGSYNEQFF.

This clonotype occurred many times. This chain connects TRBV5-1 to TRBJ1-1, with D unresolved. Trimming pared 2 bases from V and 3 bases from J, leaving 8 bases between. CDR1 and CDR2 from the germline V gene are SGHRS and YFSETQ. The CDR3 is 13 residues long. The CDR3: CASSFTVDTEAFF. CDR3 nucleotides: TGCGCCAGCAGCTTTACAGTTGACACTGAAGCTTTCTTT. Using reference TRBV5-1 and TRBJ1-1 for the parts outside the CDR3, the full variable domain is KAGVTQTPRYLIKTRGQQVTLSCSPISGHRSVSWYQQTPGQGLQFLFEYFSETQRNKGNFPGRFSGRQFSNSRSEMNVSTLELGDSALYLCASSFTVDTEAFFGQGTRLTVV.

The gene calls are TRBV4-2 and TRBJ2-7, with TRBD2 matching over 9 bases. Germline assignment: CDR1 LGHNA and CDR2 YNFKEQ. Losses at the gene ends were 0 bases for V and 5 bases for J; bases not matched to a gene: 8. CDR3 length equals 16 residues. CDR3 sequence reads: CASSQEGIAGVDEQYF. The CDR3 coding sequence is TGTGCCAGCAGCCAAGAAGGGATAGCGGGGGTAGACGAGCAGTACTTC.

This clonotype was detected ten times or more. V is TRBV3-1 and J is TRBJ2-1; 7 bases are shared with TRBD1. Germline V gene data show CDR1 as LGHDT and CDR2 as YNNKEL (reference sequence). The V gene end was trimmed by 8 bases and the J gene end by 0 bases; junction bases not matched to a gene: 1. The CDR3 extends over 13 amino acids. The CDR3 DNA is TGTGCCAGCCGGGACAGCTCCTACAATGAGCAGTTCTTC. Its translation is CASRDSSYNEQFF.

This clonotype was seen at least ten times. The CDR3 loop reads CASRAPGRSTDTQYF. The CDR3 DNA reads as TGTGCCAGCAGGGCGCCGGGTCGTAGCACAGATACGCAGTATTTT. This rearrangement joins TRBV7-2 to TRBJ2-3; D gene unclear. CDR3 length: 15 amino acids. Trimming took off 6 bases at V and 0 bases at J, with 13 bases between the two ends. The germline CDR1 and CDR2 sequences are SGHTA and FQGNSA.

There are a few counts of this clonotype. The genes are TRBV12-3 or TRBV12-4 and TRBJ2-7, with TRBD1 matching over 8 bases. The CDR3 sequence is 17 residues long. The J segment lost 2 bases and the V segment lost 6 bases, leaving 15 bases of the junction unmatched. CDR3 DNA: TGTGCCAGCAGCCCCCCCCGCGGACAGGGCCGGCCCTACGAGCAGTACTTC. Its protein is CASSPPRGQGRPYEQYF.

This clonotype was recorded many times. The rearrangement uses TRBV27 and TRBJ2-7; D ambiguous. Germline assignment: CDR1 MNHEY and CDR2 SMNVEV (reference sequence). The CDR3 is 14 amino acids. Trimming left V 5 bases short and J 2 bases short, with 13 bases between. In DNA, the CDR3 is TGTGCCAGCAGTCCCTTTCGAGCAGCCTACGAGCAGTACTTC. Translated, it gives CASSPFRAAYEQYF.

A few counts support this clonotype. The chain links TRBV12-3 or TRBV12-4 to TRBJ2-5, with 7 positions matching TRBD1. The ends lost 8 bases at V and 14 bases at J; junction bases unmatched: 11. The CDR3 loop spans 11 amino acids. The CDR3 bases are TGTGCCAGCGGGTGGTCGGGACAGCACTACTTC. As protein: CASGWSGQHYF.

The chain employs TRBV4-3 and TRBJ2-3, with D tentatively TRBD1 (5 bases). CDR1 and CDR2 from the germline V gene are LGHNA and YSLEER. This CDR3 region has 15 residues. Trimming left V 0 bases short and J 6 bases short, with 13 bases between. The CDR3 DNA reads as TGCGCCAGCAGCCAAGATCCAAGGGGTTCGGATACGCAGTATTTT. This gives the protein CASSQDPRGSDTQYF.

Only a few counts were recorded for this clonotype. This rearrangement joins TRBV7-2 to TRBJ1-6; the D is unclear. V was pared by 5 bases and J by 7 bases, with 9 bases between. The CDR3 has 13 amino acids. CDR1 is SGHTA and CDR2 is FQGNSA in the germline V gene. CDR3 protein: CASSRTGNSPLHF. The CDR3 region has the DNA TGTGCCAGCAGCCGGACGGGAAATTCACCCCTCCACTTT.

This clonotype has a count of ten or more. The gene calls are TRBV24-1 and TRBJ2-5; the D gene is possibly TRBD1 (6 bases). CDR1 KGHDR and CDR2 SFDVKD come from the germline V gene. Trimming cost V 2 bases and J 4 bases, with 7 bases left between them. The CDR3 sequence is 13 residues long. For the CDR3, the DNA is TGTGCCACCAGTGATTGGACAGCAGAGACCCAGTACTTC. This translates into CATSDWTAETQYF.

This clonotype was detected only a few times. The genes are TRBV7-2 and TRBJ2-1; D uncertain. The V end was cut by 11 bases, the J end by 0 bases, with 5 bases between. Germline V gene sequence: CDR1 SGHTA, CDR2 FQGNSA. This CDR3 is built from 11 residues. CDR3 region: CALGSYNEQFF. DNA for the CDR3: TGTGCCCTTGGCTCCTACAATGAGCAGTTCTTC.

V gene TRBV4-2 combines with J gene TRBJ2-2; D perhaps matches TRBD2 (7 bases). V was clipped by 3 bases and J by 3 bases, with 20 bases between them. The CDR3 covers 18 residues. Per the germline V gene, CDR1 is LGHNA and CDR2 is YNFKEQ. The CDR3 spells CASSQPSLGGPHTGELFF. The CDR3 region has the DNA TGTGCCAGCAGCCAGCCTAGCTTGGGGGGGCCTCACACCGGGGAGCTGTTTTTT.

This rearrangement joins TRBV10-3 to TRBJ2-3; D may match TRBD1 or TRBD2 (6 bases each). Germline loops: CDR1 ENHRY, CDR2 SYGVKD. V was pared by 7 bases and J by 1 base, with 15 bases between. The CDR3 covers 15 residues. The CDR3 DNA sequence: TGTGCCATCAAGTCCGGGGGCGCCGGCACAGATACGCAGTATTTT. It is translated as CAIKSGGAGTDTQYF.

This clonotype appeared many times. V gene TRBV7-6 combines with J gene TRBJ2-2, with D possibly matching TRBD1 (6 bases). CDR3 length equals 12 residues. V was trimmed by 6 bases and J by 9 bases, leaving 11 bases between them. Germline CDR1 and CDR2: SGHVS and FNYEAQ. DNA of the CDR3: TGTGCCAGCAGTCCTTGGGGGCGGGAGCTGTTTTTT. Its protein product is CASSPWGRELFF.

The sample holds a few counts of this clonotype. The chain joins TRBV20-1 to TRBJ1-5; no clear D gene. Germline V gene data show CDR1 as DFQATT and CDR2 as SNEGSKA (reference sequence). The CDR3 length is 15 residues. Trimming cost V 1 base and J 2 bases, with 12 bases left between them. CDR3 sequence reads: CSARVPGIRNQPQHF. The DNA for the CDR3 is TGCAGTGCTAGAGTTCCAGGAATCCGCAATCAGCCCCAGCATTTT.

The J gene is TRBJ1-5, the V gene TRBV7-6; tentative D call: TRBD1 (5 bases). This CDR3 comprises 14 residues. The V and J ends lost 5 bases and 1 base respectively, with 9 bases between them. CDR1 and CDR2 from the germline V gene are SGHVS and FNYEAQ. As DNA, the CDR3 is TGTGCCAGCAGCCGGGGACCCAGCAATCAGCCCCAGCATTTT. Protein sequence: CASSRGPSNQPQHF. The variable domain in full, with the rest retrieved from reference TRBV7-6 and TRBJ1-5, is GAGVSQSPRYKVTKRGQDVALRCDPISGHVSLYWYRQALGQGPEFLTYFNYEAQQDKSGLPNDRFSAERPEGSISTLTIQRTEQRDSAMYRCASSRGPSNQPQHFGDGTRLSIL.

This clonotype showed up just a few times. J is TRBJ2-7 and V is TRBV28; D is unresolved. CDR1 and CDR2 from the germline V gene are MDHEN and SYDVKM. With 5 bases removed from V and 3 bases from J, the gap between germline ends came to 14 bases. CDR3 length: 14 amino acids. Here the CDR3 reads CASSPPPGSYEQYV. In DNA, the CDR3 is TGTGCCAGCAGTCCCCCGCCGGGCAGCTACGAGCAGTACGTC.